What follows are 6 T cell receptor beta chains derived from one specimen sequenced in a study of T cells in Graves' hyperthyroidism and ophthalmopathy. Amplification targeted TCR beta CDR3 regions from RNA transcripts. Initially, a first-round RT-PCR of the TCR CDR3 employed the HTBI primer set. TCRdb used MiXCR to reprocess the multiplex PCR reads, holding one entry per CDR3 protein. The sample carries about half a million distinct CDR3 sequences, around 20% recorded once. The sample was blood. All receptors come from a man aged 18 to 29 with Graves' hyperthyroidism.

The chain employs TRBV28 and TRBJ1-2; D gene unclear. CDR3 length: 13 residues. Germline V gives CDR1 MDHEN, CDR2 SYDVKM. V was clipped by 8 bases and J by 0 bases, with 10 bases between them. For the CDR3, the DNA is TGTGCCAGCTGCAACGGAGCTAACTATGGCTACACCTTC. Amino acids: CASCNGANYGYTF.

The chain has TRBV24-1 and TRBJ2-5; D is undetermined. Between the trimmed V and J ends, which lost 3 bases and 1 base, there was a span of 5 bases. Germline V lookup: CDR1 KGHDR, CDR2 SFDVKD. CDR3 length equals 13 residues. DNA of the CDR3: TGTGCCACCAGTGATCTGGTCCAAGAGACCCAGTACTTC. This encodes CATSDLVQETQYF.

This clonotype has a count of ten or more. The chain employs TRBV7-8 and TRBJ2-5; D is unclear. V was trimmed by 3 bases and J by 1 base, leaving 6 bases between them. The germline V gene encodes CDR1 SGHVS and CDR2 FQNEAQ. The CDR3 length is 13 residues. The CDR3 DNA sequence: TGTGCCAGCAGCTTTGAACGCCAAGAGACCCAGTACTTC. Its translation is CASSFERQETQYF. Full variable domain (missing parts from reference TRBV7-8 and TRBJ2-5): GAGVSQSPRYKVAKRGQDVALRCDPISGHVSLFWYQQALGQGPEFLTYFQNEAQLDKSGLPSDRFFAERPEGSVSTLKIQRTQQEDSAVYLCASSFERQETQYFGPGTRLLVL.

This clonotype was seen ten or more times. The chain carries TRBV12-3 or TRBV12-4 and TRBJ2-4, with TRBD2 as a possible D gene (7 bases). V gave up 5 bases and J gave up 6 bases, with 14 bases separating them. This CDR3 has 14 residues. The CDR3 DNA is TGTGCCAGCAGTCTTTCGGGGGGCAGAAACATTCAGTACTTC. This encodes CASSLSGGRNIQYF.

This clonotype was counted a few times. V usage is TRBV28 and J usage is TRBJ2-5; the D is unclear. The V gene's germline CDR1 is MDHEN and CDR2 SYDVKM. This CDR3 has 15 amino acids. V lost 6 bases and J 8 bases, leaving 22 bases between the germline ends. The CDR3 reads CASSSPSQTDTTQYF. The CDR3 nucleotides are TGTGCCAGCAGCTCACCCTCCCAGACCGACACTACCCAGTACTTC. The variable domain in full, with the rest retrieved from reference TRBV28 and TRBJ2-5, is DVKVTQSSRYLVKRTGEKVFLECVQDMDHENMFWYRQDPGLGLRLIYFSYDVKMKEKGDIPEGYSVSREKKERFSLILESASTNQTSMYLCASSSPSQTDTTQYFGPGTRLLVL.

This clonotype was recorded only once. The germline gene is not matched at one end of the junction; a read error may be the cause. The genes are TRBV5-1 and TRBJ2-7; TRBD2 matches at 14 bases. The CDR3 extends over 16 amino acids. CDR1 and CDR2 (germline): SGHRS, YFSETQ. CDR3 in DNA: TGCGCCAACAGCCTGGGACTAGCGGGAGAGACCTACGAGCAGTACTTC. The encoded protein is CANSLGLAGETYEQYF.